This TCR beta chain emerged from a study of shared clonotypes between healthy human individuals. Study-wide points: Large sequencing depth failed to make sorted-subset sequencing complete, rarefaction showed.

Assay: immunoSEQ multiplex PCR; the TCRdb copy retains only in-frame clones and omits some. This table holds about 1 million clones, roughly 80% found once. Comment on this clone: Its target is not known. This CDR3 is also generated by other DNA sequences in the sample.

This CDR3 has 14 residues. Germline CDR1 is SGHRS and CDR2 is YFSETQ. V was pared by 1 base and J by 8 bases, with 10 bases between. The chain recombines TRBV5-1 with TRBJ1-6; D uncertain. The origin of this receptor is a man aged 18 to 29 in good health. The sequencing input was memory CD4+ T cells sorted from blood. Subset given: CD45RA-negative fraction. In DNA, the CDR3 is TGCGCCAGCAGCTTGCCCCCCAAGGATTCACCCCTCCACTTT. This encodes CASSLPPKDSPLHF.